This TCR beta chain is drawn from a study of blood T cell repertoires in COVID-19. V was clipped by 0 bases and J by 0 bases; unmatched bases: 13. There are 20 residues in the CDR3. Germline V lookup: CDR1 MGHRA, CDR2 YSYEKL. Measured with immunoSEQ multiplex PCR; TCRdb has only the in-frame clones, and not every one. The table lists over 350,000 clones, more than 75% of them singletons. Participants, about 18 to 90 years old, spanned around 26 US areas. Clinical history as reported by participants underpinned cohort assignment. Input material: PBMCs or T cells enriched from blood (not recorded which). This clonotype originated in a woman aged 18-35 years who had recovered from COVID-19. The rearrangement links TRBV4-1 to TRBJ1-3, with TRBD1 identical over 8 bases. The CDR3 sequence is CASSQDGGQAYFLSGNTIYF. The DNA for the CDR3 is TGCGCCAGCAGCCAAGATGGGGGACAGGCTTACTTTCTCTCTGGAAACACCATATATTTT.